The sequence of this T cell receptor beta chain was determined in a study of immune evolution from preneoplasia to lung adenocarcinoma. Findings and caveats of the study: Highest clonality occurred in KRAS-mutant, not EGFR-mutant or double wild-type, nodules.

TCRdb's copy holds only in-frame clones and misses some; the assay was immunoSEQ multiplex PCR. Of approximately 4,900 clones in the sample, roughly 87% were seen once. The CDR3 is made up of 15 amino acids. CDR1 MDHEN and CDR2 SYDVKM come from the germline V gene. The trim removed 4 bases at V and 6 bases at J, leaving 7 bases unmatched. Concerning this clone: The target antigen is unknown.

Sequences were obtained from FFPE invasive lung adenocarcinoma tissue. This TCR derives from a person between 50 and 60 years old with lung adenocarcinoma. The rearrangement uses TRBV28 and TRBJ1-5; 9 positions agree with TRBD1. Written as DNA, the CDR3 is TGTGCCAGCAGTTCTGCCGGGACAGGGCTTCAGCCCCAGCATTTT. This codes for CASSSAGTGLQPQHF.